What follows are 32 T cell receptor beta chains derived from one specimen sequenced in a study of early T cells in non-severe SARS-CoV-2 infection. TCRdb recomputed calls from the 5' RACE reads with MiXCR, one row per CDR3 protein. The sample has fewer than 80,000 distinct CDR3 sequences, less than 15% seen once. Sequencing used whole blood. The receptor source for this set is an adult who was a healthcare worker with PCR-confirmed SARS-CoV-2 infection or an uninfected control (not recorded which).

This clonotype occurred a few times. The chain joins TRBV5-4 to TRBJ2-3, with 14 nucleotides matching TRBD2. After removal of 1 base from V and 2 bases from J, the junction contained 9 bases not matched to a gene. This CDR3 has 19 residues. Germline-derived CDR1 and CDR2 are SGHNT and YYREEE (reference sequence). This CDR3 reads CASSLIRLAGGDLTDTQYF. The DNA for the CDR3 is TGTGCCAGCAGCTTGATTCGACTAGCGGGAGGGGACCTCACAGATACGCAGTATTTT. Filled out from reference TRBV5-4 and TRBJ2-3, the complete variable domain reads ETGVTQSPTHLIKTRGQQVTLRCSSQSGHNTVSWYQQALGQGPQFIFQYYREEENGRGNFPPRFSGLQFPNYSSELNVNALELDDSALYLCASSLIRLAGGDLTDTQYFGPGTRLTVL.

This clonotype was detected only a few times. The CDR3 here is CASSQVNSSSYNEQFF. The CDR3 bases are TGCGCCAGCAGCCAAGTGAACAGCAGCTCCTACAATGAGCAGTTCTTC. V gene TRBV4-3 combines with J gene TRBJ2-1, with D unresolved. Between the trimmed V and J ends, which lost 1 base and 0 bases, there was a span of 10 bases. CDR3 size: 16 residues. CDR1 LGHNA and CDR2 YSLEER come from the germline V gene.

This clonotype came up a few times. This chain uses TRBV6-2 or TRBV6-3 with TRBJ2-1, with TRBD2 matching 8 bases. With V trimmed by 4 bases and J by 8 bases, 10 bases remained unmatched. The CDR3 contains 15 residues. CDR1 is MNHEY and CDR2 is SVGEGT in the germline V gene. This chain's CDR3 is CASSSPAGGRYEQFF. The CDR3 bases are TGTGCCAGCAGTTCCCCTGCGGGAGGTCGGTATGAGCAGTTCTTC.

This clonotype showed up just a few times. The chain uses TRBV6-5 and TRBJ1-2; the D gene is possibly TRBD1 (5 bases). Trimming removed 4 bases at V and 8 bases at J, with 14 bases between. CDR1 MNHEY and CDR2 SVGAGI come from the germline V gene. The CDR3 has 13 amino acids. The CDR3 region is CASSLDSLRGYTF. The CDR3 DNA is TGTGCCAGCAGTTTAGACAGTCTCCGAGGCTACACCTTC.

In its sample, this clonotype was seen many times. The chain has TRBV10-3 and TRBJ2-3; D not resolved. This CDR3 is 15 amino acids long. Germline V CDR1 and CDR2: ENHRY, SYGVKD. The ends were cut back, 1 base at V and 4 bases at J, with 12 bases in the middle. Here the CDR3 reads CAISELTNGADTQYF. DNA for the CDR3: TGTGCCATCAGTGAGTTGACAAATGGGGCAGATACGCAGTATTTT.

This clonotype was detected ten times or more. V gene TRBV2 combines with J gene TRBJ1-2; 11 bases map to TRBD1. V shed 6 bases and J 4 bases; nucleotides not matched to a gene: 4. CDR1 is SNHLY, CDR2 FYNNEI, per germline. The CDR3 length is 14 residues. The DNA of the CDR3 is TGTGCCAGCAGAGGACAGGGGGCAGGCTATGGCTACACCTTC. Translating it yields CASRGQGAGYGYTF.

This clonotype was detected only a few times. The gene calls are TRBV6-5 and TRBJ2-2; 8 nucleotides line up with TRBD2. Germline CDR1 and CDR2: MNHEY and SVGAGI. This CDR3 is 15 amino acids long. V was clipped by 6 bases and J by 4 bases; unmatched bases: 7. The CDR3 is CASSSGGGGTGELFF. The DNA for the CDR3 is TGTGCCAGCAGCTCCGGGGGGGGAGGCACCGGGGAGCTGTTTTTT.

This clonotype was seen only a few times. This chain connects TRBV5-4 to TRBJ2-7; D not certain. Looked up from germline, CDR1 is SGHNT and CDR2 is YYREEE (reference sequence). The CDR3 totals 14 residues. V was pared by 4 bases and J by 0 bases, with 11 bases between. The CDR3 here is CASSTDGSSYEQYF. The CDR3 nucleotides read TGTGCCAGCAGCACGGACGGATCCTCCTACGAGCAGTACTTC.

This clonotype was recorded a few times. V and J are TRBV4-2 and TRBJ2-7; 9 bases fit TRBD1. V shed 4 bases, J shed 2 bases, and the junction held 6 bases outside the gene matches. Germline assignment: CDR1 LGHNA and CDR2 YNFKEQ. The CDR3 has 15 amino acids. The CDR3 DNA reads TGTGCCAGCAGCCTCCGGACAGGGGAAACCTACGAGCAGTACTTC. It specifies CASSLRTGETYEQYF.

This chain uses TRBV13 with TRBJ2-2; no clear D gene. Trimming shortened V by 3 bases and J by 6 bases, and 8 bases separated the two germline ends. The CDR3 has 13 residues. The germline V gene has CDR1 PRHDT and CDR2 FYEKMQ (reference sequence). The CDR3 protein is CASSFEGPGELFF. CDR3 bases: TGTGCCAGCAGCTTTGAAGGGCCCGGGGAGCTGTTTTTT.

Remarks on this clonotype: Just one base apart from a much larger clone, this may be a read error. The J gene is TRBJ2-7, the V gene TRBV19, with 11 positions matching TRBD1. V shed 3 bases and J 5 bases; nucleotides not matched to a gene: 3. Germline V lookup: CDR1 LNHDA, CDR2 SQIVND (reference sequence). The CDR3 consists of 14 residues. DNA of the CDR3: TGTGCCAGTAGTATTCGGACAGGGGGCCACGAGCAGTACTTC. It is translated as CASSIRTGGHEQYF.

The DNA of the CDR3 is TGTGCCAGCAGTACGGACTATGGCTACACCTTC. Translation: CASSTDYGYTF. The chain uses TRBV28 and TRBJ1-2; D unresolved. CDR1 MDHEN and CDR2 SYDVKM come from the germline V gene. The CDR3 covers 11 residues. Trimming removed 5 bases at V and 3 bases at J, with 4 bases between.

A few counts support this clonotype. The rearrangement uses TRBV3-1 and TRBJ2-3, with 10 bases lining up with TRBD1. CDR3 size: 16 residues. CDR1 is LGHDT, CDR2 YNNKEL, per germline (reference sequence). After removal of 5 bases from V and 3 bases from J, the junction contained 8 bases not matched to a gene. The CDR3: CASSGTGVRRTDTQYF. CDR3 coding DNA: TGTGCCAGCAGCGGGACAGGGGTACGTCGAACAGATACGCAGTATTTT.

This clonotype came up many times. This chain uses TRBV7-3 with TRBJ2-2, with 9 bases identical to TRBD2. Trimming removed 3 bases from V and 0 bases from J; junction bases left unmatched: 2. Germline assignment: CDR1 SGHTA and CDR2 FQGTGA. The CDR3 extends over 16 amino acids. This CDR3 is CASSFSSGANTGELFF. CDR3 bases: TGTGCCAGCAGCTTTTCTAGCGGGGCGAACACCGGGGAGCTGTTTTTT.

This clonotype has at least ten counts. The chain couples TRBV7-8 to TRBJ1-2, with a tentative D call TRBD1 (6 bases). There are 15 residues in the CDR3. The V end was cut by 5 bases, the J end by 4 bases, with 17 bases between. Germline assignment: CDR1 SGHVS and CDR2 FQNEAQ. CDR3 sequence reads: CASSPIRGPSYGYTF. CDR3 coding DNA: TGTGCCAGCAGCCCTATCAGGGGTCCCAGCTATGGCTACACCTTC.

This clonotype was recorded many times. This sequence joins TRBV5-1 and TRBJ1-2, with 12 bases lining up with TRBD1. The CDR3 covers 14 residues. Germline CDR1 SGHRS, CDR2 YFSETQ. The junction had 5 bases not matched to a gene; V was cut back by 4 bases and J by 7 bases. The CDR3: CASSPGTGGGGYTF. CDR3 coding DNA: TGCGCCAGCAGCCCAGGGACAGGGGGCGGTGGCTACACCTTC.

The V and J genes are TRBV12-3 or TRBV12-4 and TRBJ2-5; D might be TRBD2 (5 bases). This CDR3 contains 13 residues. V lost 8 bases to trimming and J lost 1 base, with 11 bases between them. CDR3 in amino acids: CASVTGSQETQYF. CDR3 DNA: TGTGCCAGCGTTACGGGGAGCCAAGAGACCCAGTACTTC.

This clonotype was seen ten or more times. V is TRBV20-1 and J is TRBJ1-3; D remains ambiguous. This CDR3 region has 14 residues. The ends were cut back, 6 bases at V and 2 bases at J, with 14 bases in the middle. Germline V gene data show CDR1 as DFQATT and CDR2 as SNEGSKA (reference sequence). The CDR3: CSAYPRGTGNTIYF. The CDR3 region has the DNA TGCAGTGCCTACCCCCGGGGTACTGGAAACACCATATATTTT.

The CDR3: CASSLTSGGSTGELFF. In nucleotides, the CDR3 is TGTGCCAGCAGCTTAACGTCAGGGGGCTCCACCGGGGAGCTGTTTTTT. V is TRBV7-3 and J is TRBJ2-2, with TRBD1 matching over 8 bases. The CDR3 is 16 amino acids. In germline, CDR1 is SGHTA, CDR2 FQGTGA. V trimming: 0 bases; J trimming: 4 bases; junction bases outside the gene matches: 4.

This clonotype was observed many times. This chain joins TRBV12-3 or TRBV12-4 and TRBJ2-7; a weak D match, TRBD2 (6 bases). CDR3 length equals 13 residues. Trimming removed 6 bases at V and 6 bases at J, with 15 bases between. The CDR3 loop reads CASSLRGGPEQYF. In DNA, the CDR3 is TGTGCCAGCAGCTTGCGAGGAGGGCCCGAGCAGTACTTC.

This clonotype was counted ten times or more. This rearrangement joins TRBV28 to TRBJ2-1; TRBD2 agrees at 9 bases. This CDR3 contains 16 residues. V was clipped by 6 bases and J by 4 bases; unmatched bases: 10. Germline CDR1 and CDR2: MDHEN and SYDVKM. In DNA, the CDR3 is TGTGCCAGCAGCCCGGTCGGAAGCGGGAGGTACAATGAGCAGTTCTTC. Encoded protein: CASSPVGSGRYNEQFF. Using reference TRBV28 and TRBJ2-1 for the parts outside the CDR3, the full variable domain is DVKVTQSSRYLVKRTGEKVFLECVQDMDHENMFWYRQDPGLGLRLIYFSYDVKMKEKGDIPEGYSVSREKKERFSLILESASTNQTSMYLCASSPVGSGRYNEQFFGPGTRLTVL.

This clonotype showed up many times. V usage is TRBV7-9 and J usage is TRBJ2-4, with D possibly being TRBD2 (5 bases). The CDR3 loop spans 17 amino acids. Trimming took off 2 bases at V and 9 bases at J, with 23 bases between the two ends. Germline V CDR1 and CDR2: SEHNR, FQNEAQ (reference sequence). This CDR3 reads CASSLRVGATARGIQYF. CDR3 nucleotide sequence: TGTGCCAGCAGCTTAAGGGTCGGTGCAACGGCTCGGGGCATTCAGTACTTC.

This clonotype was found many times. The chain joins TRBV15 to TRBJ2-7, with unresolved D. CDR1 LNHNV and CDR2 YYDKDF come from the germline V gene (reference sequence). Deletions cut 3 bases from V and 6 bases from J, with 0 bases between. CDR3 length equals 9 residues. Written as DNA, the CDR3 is TGTGCCACCAGCAGCGAGCAGTACTTC. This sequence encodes CATSSEQYF.

The CDR3 DNA reads TGCGCCAGCAGCTTGGGGTCAGCTCTTCTTACTGGGGCTTTCTTT. This codes for CASSLGSALLTGAFF. The chain carries TRBV5-1 and TRBJ1-1; D is undetermined. This CDR3 region has 15 residues. CDR1 and CDR2 from the germline V gene are SGHRS and YFSETQ. V was trimmed by 0 bases and J by 11 bases, leaving 20 bases between them.

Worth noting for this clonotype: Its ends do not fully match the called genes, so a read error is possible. In DNA form, the CDR3 reads TGTACCAGCAGTTTAAGGCGGGGAAGAGAGACCCAGTACTTC. Translating gives CTSSLRRGRETQYF. The genes are TRBV12-3 or TRBV12-4 and TRBJ2-5, with D maybe TRBD2 (6 bases). CDR3 length equals 14 residues.

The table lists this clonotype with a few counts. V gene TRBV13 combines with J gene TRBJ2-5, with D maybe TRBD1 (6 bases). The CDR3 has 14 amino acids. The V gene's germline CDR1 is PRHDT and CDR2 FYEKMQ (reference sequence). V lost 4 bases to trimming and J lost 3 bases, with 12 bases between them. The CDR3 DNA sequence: TGTGCCAGCAGCTCAACAGGGCCCGAAGAGACCCAGTACTTC. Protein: CASSSTGPEETQYF.

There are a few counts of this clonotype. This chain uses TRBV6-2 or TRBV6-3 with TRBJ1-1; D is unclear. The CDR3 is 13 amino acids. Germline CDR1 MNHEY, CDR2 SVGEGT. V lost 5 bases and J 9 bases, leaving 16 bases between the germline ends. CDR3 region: CASSLFGWVQAFF. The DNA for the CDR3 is TGTGCCAGCAGTCTCTTCGGCTGGGTACAAGCTTTCTTT.

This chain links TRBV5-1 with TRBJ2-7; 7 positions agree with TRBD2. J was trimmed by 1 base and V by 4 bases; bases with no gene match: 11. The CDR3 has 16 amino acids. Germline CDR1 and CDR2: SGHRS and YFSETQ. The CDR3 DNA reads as TGCGCCAGCAGCCCGGAGCCTAGCGGCGTTTCCTACGAGCAGTACTTC. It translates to CASSPEPSGVSYEQYF.

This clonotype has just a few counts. As DNA, the CDR3 is TGTGCCAGCAGCGCCAGAAGGGACAGGGGAGTGATTGAAAAACTGTTTTTT. Amino acids: CASSARRDRGVIEKLFF. The chain couples TRBV11-2 to TRBJ1-4; 10 bases match TRBD1. The germline V gene has CDR1 SGHAT and CDR2 FQNNGV. With 5 bases clipped from V and 7 bases from J, the junction kept 13 bases outside the gene matches. This CDR3 contains 17 residues. Full variable domain (missing parts from reference TRBV11-2 and TRBJ1-4): EAGVAQSPRYKIIEKRQSVAFWCNPISGHATLYWYQQILGQGPKLLIQFQNNGVVDDSQLPKDRFSAERLKGVDSTLKIQPAKLEDSAVYLCASSARRDRGVIEKLFFGSGTQLSVL.

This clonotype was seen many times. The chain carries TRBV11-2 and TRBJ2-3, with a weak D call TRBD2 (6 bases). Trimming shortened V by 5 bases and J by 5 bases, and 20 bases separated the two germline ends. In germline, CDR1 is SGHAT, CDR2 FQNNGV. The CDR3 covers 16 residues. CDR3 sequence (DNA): TGTGCCAGCAGCCCCGAGGAGGGACGGTTTATAGATACGCAGTATTTT. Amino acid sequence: CASSPEEGRFIDTQYF.

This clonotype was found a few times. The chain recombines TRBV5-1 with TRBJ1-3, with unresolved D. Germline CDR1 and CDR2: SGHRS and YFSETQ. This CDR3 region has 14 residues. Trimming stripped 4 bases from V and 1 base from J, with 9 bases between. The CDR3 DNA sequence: TGCGCCAGCAGCCCGGACCGATCTGGAAACACCATATATTTT. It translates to CASSPDRSGNTIYF. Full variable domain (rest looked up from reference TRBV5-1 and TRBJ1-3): KAGVTQTPRYLIKTRGQQVTLSCSPISGHRSVSWYQQTPGQGLQFLFEYFSETQRNKGNFPGRFSGRQFSNSRSEMNVSTLELGDSALYLCASSPDRSGNTIYFGEGSWLTVV.

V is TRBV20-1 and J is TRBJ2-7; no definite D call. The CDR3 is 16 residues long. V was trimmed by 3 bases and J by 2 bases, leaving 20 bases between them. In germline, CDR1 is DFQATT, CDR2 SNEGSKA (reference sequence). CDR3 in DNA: TGCAGTGCTAGCGCCGCCCTGGACGGAAGAGCCTACGAGCAGTACTTC. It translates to CSASAALDGRAYEQYF.